This entry concerns a single T cell receptor (beta chain). The specificity of this receptor is unknown. Nothing much larger sits one base from this clone, and base qualities are not available. CD4+ T cells from unexposed donors were collected before the COVID-19 pandemic (2011-2018). After 10 days of culture, CD4+ T cells were isolated with the EasySep CD4+ T cell isolation kit. As cell numbers permitted, CD4+ T cells from unexposed donors were tested for reactivity to SARS-CoV-2 S and N and to four common cold coronavirus spike pools. Each well received approximately 2 million PBMCs, cultured in IMDM supplemented with approximately 4.5% human AB serum and approximately 10 IU/ml IL-2. Half of the culture medium was replaced with fresh IL-2-containing medium on days 3 and 7. Each peptide culture condition was generally run in triplicate replicate wells. Leukapheresis product for the unexposed donors was bought commercially. Ficoll-Paque PLUS gradient centrifugation was used to isolate PBMCs from either whole blood or leukapheresis product. The PBMCs went either fresh into the expansion assay or into cryopreservation at -140 degrees C. The QIAamp Micro DNA Kit was used to extract genomic DNA from the CD4+ T cells.

These data are taken from a study of CD4 T cells in relation to SARS-CoV-2 and coronaviruses (TCRdb year 2021). Background on the whole study: The ViraFEST assay cultured PBMCs with antigen for nine to eleven days, then sequenced TCR beta CDR3s to find antigen-specific clonal expansions. An HIV-1 Nef peptide pool or a culture without peptide was used as the negative reference condition. Using patient-derived lymphoblastoid cell lines, the shared crossreactive spike epitopes were mapped to their HLA restriction. Memory CD4+ T cell crossreactivity between SARS-CoV-2 and common cold coronavirus spike proteins was assessed at the TCR clonotype level in the study. The Adaptive Biotechnologies TCR-sequencing kit was used to sequence samples from a few pre-COVID donors and the naive versus memory experiments, whereas other data were Illumina-based. For other donors in the study, expansion assays were sequenced with a different, Illumina-based TCR-beta assay.

The investigation overall reported the following: Since the crossreactivity analysis centred on spike protein, crossreactivity against other viral proteins was not assessed. The study was limited by small numbers of patients and tested TCRs. In about 60% of donors, memory CD4+ clonotypes turned up that crossrecognized SARS-CoV-2 and at least one common cold coronavirus spike. Crossreactive clones showed significantly weaker SARS-CoV-2-driven expansion than monoreactive clones, consistent with antigenic imprinting. No donor contributed both pre-pandemic and post-infection samples, which limited tracing the source of pre-existing responses.

Looking up the germline V gene yields CDR1 SGHRS and CDR2 YFSETQ. Its CDR3 holds 15 amino acids, cysteine through phenylalanine. Only the CDR3 portion is preserved as DNA: 45 bases, with reading frame beginning at the first base. V was cut back by 4 bases and J by 0 bases, leaving a gap of 11 bases between them. The protocol used for the library was the immunoSEQ multiplex PCR assay. In the original analysis: Preprocessing removed nonproductive sequences and CDR3s not starting with C, not ending with F or W, or shorter than 7 amino acids. The MANAFEST web app was used to call antigen-specific clonotypes on the basis of expansion compared with the reference and with other culture wells. To be counted as positive, a clone had to show significant expansion compared with the reference culture, at an FDR below 0.05, in 2 of 3 replicate wells. A further requirement for positive clones was significant expansion compared with all other tandem wells, along with an odds ratio above 5. CDR3 homology was quantified as pairwise Levenshtein distance, calculated with the stringdist R package after three terminal residues were trimmed from each end. TCRdb's version of the immuneACCESS table is confined to in-frame rearrangements and falls short of the full clone set. An unresolved V gene accounts for under half of the shortfall where checked; the remainder is of unknown origin. V and J calls plus clone size are reproduced from that table; the DNA served to infer D and trimming. This sample has about 29,000 clones in its table, and 60% to 85% of those were observed once. The ten largest clones add up to 20% of the sample.

The chain employs TRBV5-1 and TRBJ1-5; TRBD1 is a possible D gene, resting on 6 matching bases. Input material: CD4+ T cells from PBMCs, cultured in vitro. The receptor comes from a human donor in good health. CDR3 sequence: CASSRTTGSNQPQHF. At the DNA level, the sequence is TGCGCCAGCAGCAGAACGACAGGTAGCAATCAGCCCCAGCATTTT. The full variable domain, completed from the reference TRBV5-1 and TRBJ1-5 proteins outside the CDR3, reads KAGVTQTPRYLIKTRGQQVTLSCSPISGHRSVSWYQQTPGQGLQFLFEYFSETQRNKGNFPGRFSGRQFSNSRSEMNVSTLELGDSALYLCASSRTTGSNQPQHFGDGTRLSIL.